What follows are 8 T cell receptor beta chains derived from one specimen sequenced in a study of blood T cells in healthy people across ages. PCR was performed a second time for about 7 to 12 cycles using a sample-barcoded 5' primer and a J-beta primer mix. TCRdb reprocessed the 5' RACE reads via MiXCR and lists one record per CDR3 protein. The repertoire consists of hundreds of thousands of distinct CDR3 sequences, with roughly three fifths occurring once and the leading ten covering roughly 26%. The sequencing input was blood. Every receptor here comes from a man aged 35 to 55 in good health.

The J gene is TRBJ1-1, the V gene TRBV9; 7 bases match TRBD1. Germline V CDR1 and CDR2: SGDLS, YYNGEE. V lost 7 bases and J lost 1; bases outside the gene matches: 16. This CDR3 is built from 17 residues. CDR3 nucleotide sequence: TGTGCCAGCGGACCTTCCGACAGGGCAGCTCGGAACACTGAAGCTTTCTTT. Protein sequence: CASGPSDRAARNTEAFF.

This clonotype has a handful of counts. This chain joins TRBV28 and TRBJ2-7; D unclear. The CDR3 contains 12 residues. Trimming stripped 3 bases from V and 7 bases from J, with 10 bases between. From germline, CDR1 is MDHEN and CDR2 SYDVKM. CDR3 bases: TGTGCCAGCAGTTTTGACAAAGGGGAGCAGTACTTC. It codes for CASSFDKGEQYF.

The CDR3 sequence is CASSFYTLSTDTQYF. CDR3 nucleotide sequence: TGTGCCAGCAGTTTTTACACCCTTAGCACAGATACGCAGTATTTT. The chain carries TRBV12-3 or TRBV12-4 and TRBJ2-3; D uncertain. This CDR3 is 15 amino acids long. V was clipped by 3 bases and J by 0 bases, with 10 bases between them.

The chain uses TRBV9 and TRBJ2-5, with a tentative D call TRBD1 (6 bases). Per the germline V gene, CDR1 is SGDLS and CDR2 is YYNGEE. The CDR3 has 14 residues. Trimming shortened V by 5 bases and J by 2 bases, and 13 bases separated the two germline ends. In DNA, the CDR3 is TGTGCCAGCAGTGTTTTAGGGGGACAAGAGACCCAGTACTTC. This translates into CASSVLGGQETQYF.

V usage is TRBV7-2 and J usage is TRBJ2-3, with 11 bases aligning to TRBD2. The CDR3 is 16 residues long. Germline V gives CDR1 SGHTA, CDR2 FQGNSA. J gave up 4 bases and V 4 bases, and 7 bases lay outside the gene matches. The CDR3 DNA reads TGTGCCAGCAGCTCCGTAGCGGGGGGGCGTTCAGATACGCAGTATTTT. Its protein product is CASSSVAGGRSDTQYF.

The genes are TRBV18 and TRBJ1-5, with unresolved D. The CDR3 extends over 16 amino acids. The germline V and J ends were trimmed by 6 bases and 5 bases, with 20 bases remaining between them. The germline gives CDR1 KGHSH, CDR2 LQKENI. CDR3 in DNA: TGTGCCAGCTCCCGTGTGTGGGAGAGTGACTATCAGCCCCAGCATTTT. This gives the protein CASSRVWESDYQPQHF. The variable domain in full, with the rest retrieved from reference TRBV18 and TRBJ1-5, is NAGVMQNPRHLVRRRGQEARLRCSPMKGHSHVYWYRQLPEEGLKFMVYLQKENIIDESGMPKERFSAEFPKEGPSILRIQQVVRGDSAAYFCASSRVWESDYQPQHFGDGTRLSIL.

CDR3 DNA sequence: TGTGCCAGCAGCTTAGATCAGAATGAGCAGTTCTTC. This sequence encodes CASSLDQNEQFF. This chain joins TRBV11-2 and TRBJ2-1, with no clear D. This CDR3 contains 12 residues. Deletions cut 0 bases from V and 7 bases from J, with 4 bases between. Germline CDR1 and CDR2: SGHAT and FQNNGV.

CDR3 in amino acids: CATSRVGTGGEKNIQYF. As DNA, the CDR3 is TGTGCCACCAGCAGAGTTGGGACAGGGGGCGAAAAAAACATTCAGTACTTC. The V gene is TRBV15, the J gene TRBJ2-4; 12 bases align to TRBD1. Trimming removed 1 base from V and 4 bases from J; junction bases left unmatched: 5. Germline V gives CDR1 LNHNV, CDR2 YYDKDF (reference sequence). CDR3 length equals 17 residues.